What follows are 8 T cell receptor beta chains derived from one specimen sequenced in a study of T cells and Merkel cell carcinoma outcomes. Repertoires were generated with immunoSEQ multiplex PCR, while TCRdb's copy carries only in-frame clones and drops some. The repertoire holds about 510 clones, with 85% to 90% as singletons. The sample taken for sequencing was tumor tissue from Merkel cell carcinoma. The source is a human donor with Merkel cell carcinoma.

The V gene is TRBV13, the J gene TRBJ2-1; D possibly corresponds to TRBD1 (6 bases). V dropped 1 base and J dropped 8 bases, with 12 bases sitting between them. Germline V gene lookup returns CDR1 PRHDT and CDR2 FYEKMQ (reference sequence). This CDR3 comprises 14 residues. This CDR3 is CASSLELRTDEQFF. CDR3 nucleotide sequence: TGTGCCAGCAGCTTAGAATTAAGGACAGATGAGCAGTTCTTC.

This rearrangement joins TRBV30 to TRBJ2-1; perhaps TRBD2 as D (6 bases). The CDR3 contains 13 residues. The germline V and J ends were trimmed by 7 bases and 6 bases, with 16 bases remaining between them. CDR1 and CDR2 from the germline V gene are GTSNPN and SVGIG (reference sequence). CDR3 DNA: TGTGCCTTTAACCGGGAGCTCCTCAATGAGCAGTTCTTC. Residues: CAFNRELLNEQFF.

The CDR3 nucleotides are TGCAGTGCCAAGGGGGAGACCCAGTACTTC. Translation gives CSAKGETQYF. The chain carries TRBV20-1 and TRBJ2-5, with D possibly TRBD1 on 5 matching bases. Germline loops: CDR1 DFQATT, CDR2 SNEGSKA (reference sequence). V shed 6 bases and J shed 5 bases, with 7 bases lying between them. The length of the CDR3 is 10 residues.

About this clone: Its ends do not fully match the called genes, so a read error is possible. The same CDR3 is also encoded by other DNA sequences in this sample. The rearrangement joins TRBV9 to TRBJ2-5; 10 bases map to TRBD2. The CDR3 runs to 14 residues. Looked up from germline, CDR1 is SGDLS and CDR2 is YYNGEE. As DNA, the CDR3 is TGTGCCAGCAGCGCTAGCGGGAGCAAAGAAACCCAGTACTTC. The encoded protein is CASSASGSKETQYF.

The chain uses TRBV4-1 and TRBJ2-3, with D tentatively TRBD1 (5 bases). Germline CDR1 MGHRA, CDR2 YSYEKL. Between the trimmed V and J ends, which lost 1 base and 1 base, there was a span of 6 bases. The CDR3 length is 14 residues. CDR3 DNA sequence: TGCGCCAGCAGCCAAGTACAGGGCACAGATACGCAGTATTTT. As protein: CASSQVQGTDTQYF.

The CDR3 DNA sequence: TGTGCCAGCAGCCCGGACTCTACACTGGAGACCCAGTACTTC. Amino acid sequence: CASSPDSTLETQYF. The chain links TRBV27 to TRBJ2-5; tentatively, D is TRBD2 (5 bases). This CDR3 is 14 amino acids long. Germline assignment: CDR1 MNHEY and CDR2 SMNVEV (reference sequence). Trimming shortened V by 6 bases and J by 5 bases, and 16 bases separated the two germline ends.

The chain recombines TRBV5-1 with TRBJ2-7; D is unclear. Germline CDR1 is SGHRS and CDR2 is YFSETQ. Trimming left V 2 bases short and J 5 bases short, with 14 bases between. CDR3 size: 14 residues. The CDR3 coding sequence is TGCGCCAGCAGCTTTGAGACCCTTTACGACGAGCAGTACTTC. Protein: CASSFETLYDEQYF.

The V call is TRBV5-6, the J call TRBJ2-2; 9 nucleotides align to TRBD2. Germline lookup yields CDR1 SGHDT and CDR2 YYEEEE. The CDR3 has 15 amino acids. The V segment lost 0 bases and the J segment 5 bases; nucleotides outside the gene matches: 2. In DNA, the CDR3 is TGTGCCAGCAGCTTGGGGCTAGCGGGAACCGGGGAGCTGTTTTTT. Protein product: CASSLGLAGTGELFF.